This TCR beta chain was recorded in a study of molecular identifiers for immune sequencing clone quantification. Study details: Four of five splits of RNA from about 20,000 or 100,000 naive CD8 cells were sequenced in replicates. The study, taken as a whole, reports: Among effectors, clones above 20 RNA copies held over 98% of molecules; among naive cells, under 1%.

This clonotype has ten or more counts. No antigen is known for it. In preparing bulk TCR libraries, previously described methods and listed TCR primers were used. Using its own MiXCR run on the PCR reads, TCRdb lists one record per CDR3 protein. Of under 650,000 distinct CDR3 sequences in the sample, just under 20% were seen once. V lost 4 bases and J lost 4; bases outside the gene matches: 4. The CDR3 loop spans 14 amino acids. Germline loops: CDR1 MNHEY, CDR2 SMNVEV (reference sequence). The TCR sequence derives from a human donor in good health. Some libraries in this study had Jurkat cell RNA spiked in. V gene TRBV27 combines with J gene TRBJ2-1, with 7 positions matching TRBD2. The material sequenced was naive CD8+ T cells from blood, with Jurkat cell RNA spiked in. The subset was: FACS-sorted CD8+CD4-CCR7+CD45RA+ naive T cells. This CDR3 reads CASSSLAAYNEQFF. As DNA, the CDR3 is TGTGCCAGCAGTTCTCTAGCGGCTTACAATGAGCAGTTCTTC.